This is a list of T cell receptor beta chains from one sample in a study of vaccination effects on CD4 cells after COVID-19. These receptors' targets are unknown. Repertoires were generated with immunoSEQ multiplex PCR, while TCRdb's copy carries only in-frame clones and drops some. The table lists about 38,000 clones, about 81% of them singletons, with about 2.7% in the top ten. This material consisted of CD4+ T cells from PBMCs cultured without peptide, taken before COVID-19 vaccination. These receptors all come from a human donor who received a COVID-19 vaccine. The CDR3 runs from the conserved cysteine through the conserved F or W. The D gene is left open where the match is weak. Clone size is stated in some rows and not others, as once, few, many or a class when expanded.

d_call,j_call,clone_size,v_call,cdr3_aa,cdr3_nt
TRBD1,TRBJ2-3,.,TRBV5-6,CASSSGRQGAIDTQYF,TGTGCCAGCAGCTCGGGGCGACAGGGGGCTATAGATACGCAGTATTTT
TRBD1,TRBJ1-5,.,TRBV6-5,CASRSGQGMAQPQHF,TGTGCCAGCAGATCCGGACAGGGGATGGCTCAGCCCCAGCATTTT
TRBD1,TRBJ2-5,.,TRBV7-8,CASSLARGGEGETQYF,TGTGCCAGCAGCTTAGCGCGAGGGGGCGAGGGAGAGACCCAGTACTTC
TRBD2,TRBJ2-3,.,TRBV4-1,CASSQGLASDTQYF,TGCGCCAGCAGCCAAGGACTAGCCTCAGATACGCAGTATTTT
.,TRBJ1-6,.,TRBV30,CAWSLYPWPVNSPLHF,TGTGCCTGGAGTTTGTACCCTTGGCCCGTTAATTCACCCCTCCACTTT
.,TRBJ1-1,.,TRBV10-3,CAISESPQGGSTEAFF,TGTGCCATCAGTGAGTCGCCCCAAGGGGGGTCGACTGAAGCTTTCTTT
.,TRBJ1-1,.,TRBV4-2,CASSQDRAGETEAFF,TGTGCCAGCAGCCAAGATCGGGCAGGGGAAACTGAAGCTTTCTTT
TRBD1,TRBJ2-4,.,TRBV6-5,CASSYSRGQGTIQYF,TGTGCCAGCAGTTACTCGAGGGGACAGGGCACCATTCAGTACTTC
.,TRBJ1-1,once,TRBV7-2,CASSLRGRGMNTEAFF,TGTGCCAGCAGCTTAAGGGGAAGGGGGATGAACACTGAAGCTTTCTTT
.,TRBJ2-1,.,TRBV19,CASGQPGLAYNEQFF,TGTGCCAGTGGCCAACCGGGACTGGCCTACAATGAGCAGTTCTTC
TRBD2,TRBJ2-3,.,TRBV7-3,CASSSGLAADTQYF,TGTGCCAGCAGCTCGGGACTAGCCGCAGATACGCAGTATTTT